The present entry profiles one T cell receptor beta chain with its context. The antigen remains undetermined. The sample contains more than one DNA sequence encoding this CDR3. V lost 3 bases and J 2 bases, leaving 7 bases between the germline ends. CDR1 and CDR2 from the germline V gene are KGHSH and LQKENI. This CDR3 has 13 amino acids. The data are from a study of Ad26.COV2.S vaccination and SARS-CoV-2 variants. On the study more broadly: The donor participated in the COV1001 trial, in its Ad26.COV2.S arm. The authors gave Ad26.COV2.S intramuscularly, either once or twice 56 days apart. Study observations and caveats: People who got the vaccine had more spike-specific TCR breadth than people who got placebo. It was found that vaccine and placebo recipients had similar non-spike TCR breadth.

Clones were read by immunoSEQ multiplex PCR, and TCRdb kept only the in-frame ones, dropping some. The sample has hundreds of thousands of clones, roughly 84% seen once. The treatment here: around 19 received Ad26.COV2.S at low or high dose, single or two shots; 5 received placebo; per-sample allocation not given. Each sample was drawn 63 days after the first injection (of vaccine or placebo). This clonotype originated in a person aged 18-60 years who received the Ad26.COV2.S COVID-19 vaccine or a placebo. This chain connects TRBV18 to TRBJ1-1; D is undetermined. The material sequenced was peripheral blood, taken in a trial of Ad26.COV2.S vaccine versus placebo. For the CDR3, the DNA is TGTGCCAGCTCACCGGACCAAAACACTGAAGCTTTCTTT. Translated, it gives CASSPDQNTEAFF.